Following are 4 T cell receptor beta chains from one sample sequenced in a study of T-cell memory formation after mild COVID-19. TCRdb recomputed calls from the 5' RACE reads with MiXCR, one row per CDR3 protein. Here the sample spans about 560,000 distinct CDR3 sequences, roughly 21% being singletons. The material sequenced was PBMCs or a T cell subset sorted from them (not recorded which). Source of these receptors: an adult woman who had mild COVID-19 (a few samples of this study predate the infection). Cell type and time point are not known.

This clonotype was found a few times. The V call is TRBV7-8, the J call TRBJ2-1, with TRBD1 identical over 9 bases. The V gene's germline CDR1 is SGHVS and CDR2 FQNEAQ. The CDR3 is made up of 14 amino acids. Trimming cost V 5 bases and J 4 bases; bases outside gene matches: 3. CDR3 DNA sequence: TGTGCCAGCAGCAGGGACAGGGTTTACAATGAGCAGTTCTTC. Its translation: CASSRDRVYNEQFF.

This clonotype was counted a few times. The chain couples TRBV5-1 to TRBJ2-4; tentatively, D is TRBD2 (6 bases). The germline V gene encodes CDR1 SGHRS and CDR2 YFSETQ. The CDR3 is 14 amino acids. The V end was cut by 0 bases, the J end by 8 bases, with 12 bases between. The CDR3 loop is CASSLVPGEDIQYF. CDR3 DNA sequence: TGCGCCAGCAGCTTGGTCCCGGGAGAGGACATTCAGTACTTC.

The chain is built from TRBV6-5 and TRBJ2-3; D is tentatively TRBD1 or TRBD2 (6 bases each). The V and J ends lost 2 bases and 2 bases respectively, with 20 bases between them. CDR1 and CDR2 from the germline V gene are MNHEY and SVGAGI. The CDR3 runs to 18 residues. The CDR3 is CASSYDSPGATLTDTQYF. The CDR3 coding sequence is TGTGCCAGCAGTTACGATTCTCCGGGGGCCACCCTCACAGATACGCAGTATTTT.

This clonotype has only a few counts. This chain connects TRBV5-6 to TRBJ1-1; 7 bases are shared with TRBD1. Germline V CDR1 and CDR2: SGHDT, YYEEEE. The CDR3 is made up of 16 amino acids. V dropped 3 bases and J dropped 0; count of bases not matched to a gene: 8. The CDR3 region has the DNA TGTGCCAGCAGCTCTGGGACAGCTTTTTTGAACACTGAAGCTTTCTTT. It is translated as CASSSGTAFLNTEAFF.